This entry concerns a single T cell receptor beta chain. Its specificity is not known. The ends lost 10 bases at V and 6 bases at J; junction bases unmatched: 12. CDR3 length equals 16 residues. The germline CDR1 and CDR2 sequences are MNHEY and SMNVEV (reference sequence). Healthy donors had no documented immune events, such as infections, while sampled. The sample originates from a study of identifying expanded T cells in peripheral blood. Study-level findings and limits: Over two and four weeks, about 15 and 19 clones changed, versus approximately 1.1 between replicates. Variance in clone template counts between roughly two-week samples significantly increased with total template count across all healthy donors.

The data were produced by immunoSEQ multiplex PCR, yet TCRdb's version contains in-frame clones alone and is incomplete. The sample has tens of thousands of clones, around 86% seen once; the top ten hold over 15%. The sequence came from a person aged 18 to 75 in good health. This chain connects TRBV27 to TRBJ2-3, with 14 nucleotides matching TRBD2. Sequencing input: blood. The CDR3 region has the DNA TGTGCCACCCCAGGGACTAGCGGGAGAATATGGGATACGCAGTATTTT. This translates into CATPGTSGRIWDTQYF.